Following are 2 T cell receptor beta chains from one sample sequenced in a study of blood T cells in healthy people across ages. A J-beta primer mix and a sample-barcoded 5' primer were used in a second PCR of about 6 to 12 cycles. A single record per CDR3 protein comes from TCRdb applying MiXCR to the 5' RACE reads. The sample has hundreds of thousands of distinct CDR3 sequences; roughly 41% are singletons. The specimen was blood. These receptors all come from a man aged 80 or over in good health.

This chain's CDR3 is CASSLWGQGALGTEAFF. The DNA of the CDR3 is TGTGCCAGCAGCTTATGGGGACAGGGGGCGCTAGGCACTGAAGCTTTCTTT. V is TRBV7-2 and J is TRBJ1-1, with 12 bases that match TRBD1. This CDR3 comprises 17 residues. The trim removed 2 bases at V and 4 bases at J, leaving 8 bases unmatched. Germline V lookup: CDR1 SGHTA, CDR2 FQGNSA.

Only a few counts were recorded for this clonotype. An end of the junction differs from the germline gene, which may be a read error. The chain joins TRBV7-2 to TRBJ2-7, with a possible D match to TRBD1 (6 bases). Germline V gives CDR1 SGHTA, CDR2 FQGNSA. The CDR3 has 13 amino acids. CDR3 amino acids: CASTLDRSYEQYF. CDR3 coding DNA: TGTGCCAGCACCTTAGACAGGTCCTACGAGCAGTACTTC. Looking up the rest from reference TRBV7-2 and TRBJ2-7 gives the full variable domain: GAGVSQSPSNKVTEKGKDVELRCDPISGHTALYWYRQSLGQGLEFLIYFQGNSAPDKSGLPSDRFSAERTGGSVSTLTIQRTQQEDSAVYLCASTLDRSYEQYFGPGTRLTVT.